Listed below are T cell receptor beta chains from one sample, sequenced in a study of T cell repertoires in cytomegalovirus infection. TCRdb itself ran the reads through MiXCR, one entry per CDR3 protein. This table holds 350,000 to 550,000 distinct CDR3 sequences, 30% to 40% found once. The material sequenced was PBMCs. The receptor source for this set is a human donor in good health (CMV status not recorded). Some clones in this sample may be carry-over from other donors' samples. The CDR3 runs from the conserved cysteine through the conserved F or W. Each record gives: V gene, D gene, clone size, J gene, CDR3 length, CDR3 protein, CDR3 DNA. A D gene is named only where the DNA matches it firmly. Rows may omit the clone size; those that give it use once, few, many or a size class.

V gene: TRBV27; D gene: -; clone size: many; J gene: TRBJ2-6; CDR3 length: 15; CDR3 protein: CASSLWPSGANVLTF; CDR3 DNA: TGTGCCAGCAGTTTATGGCCGTCTGGGGCCAACGTCCTGACTTTC
V gene: TRBV12-3/TRBV12-4; D gene: TRBD1; clone size: few; J gene: TRBJ1-5; CDR3 length: 14; CDR3 protein: CASRMGQSNQPQHF; CDR3 DNA: TGTGCCAGCAGGATGGGACAGAGCAATCAGCCCCAGCATTTT
V gene: TRBV6-8; D gene: TRBD1; clone size: -; J gene: TRBJ2-3; CDR3 length: 15; CDR3 protein: CASSYAGQGADTQYF; CDR3 DNA: TGTGCCAGCAGTTATGCGGGACAGGGGGCAGATACGCAGTATTTT
V gene: TRBV6-1; D gene: -; clone size: -; J gene: TRBJ2-5; CDR3 length: 12; CDR3 protein: CASHPGAETQYF; CDR3 DNA: TGTGCCTCCCATCCGGGGGCAGAGACCCAGTACTTC
V gene: TRBV11-2; D gene: TRBD1; clone size: -; J gene: TRBJ2-5; CDR3 length: 14; CDR3 protein: CASSARDSQETQYF; CDR3 DNA: TGTGCCAGCAGCGCCCGGGACAGCCAAGAGACCCAGTACTTC
V gene: TRBV4-2; D gene: -; clone size: -; J gene: TRBJ2-1; CDR3 length: 18; CDR3 protein: CASSQDIRAPSSYNEQFF; CDR3 DNA: TGTGCCAGCAGCCAAGATATTCGAGCGCCAAGCTCCTACAATGAGCAGTTCTTC
V gene: TRBV5-6; D gene: TRBD1; clone size: -; J gene: TRBJ2-7; CDR3 length: 14; CDR3 protein: CASSLERGPHEQYF; CDR3 DNA: TGTGCCAGCAGCTTGGAGAGGGGGCCCCACGAGCAGTACTTC
V gene: TRBV7-8; D gene: -; clone size: many; J gene: TRBJ1-5; CDR3 length: 16; CDR3 protein: CASSLVMDYSNQPQHF; CDR3 DNA: TGTGCCAGCAGCTTAGTGATGGACTATAGCAATCAGCCCCAGCATTTT
V gene: TRBV11-2; D gene: -; clone size: few; J gene: TRBJ2-5; CDR3 length: 12; CDR3 protein: CASRGNRETQYF; CDR3 DNA: TGTGCCAGCAGGGGGAACAGAGAGACCCAGTACTTC
V gene: TRBV7-9; D gene: -; clone size: -; J gene: TRBJ1-4; CDR3 length: 15; CDR3 protein: CASSPPTMANEKLFF; CDR3 DNA: TGTGCCAGCAGCCCACCGACTATGGCTAATGAAAAACTGTTTTTT
V gene: TRBV6-1; D gene: TRBD2; clone size: -; J gene: TRBJ2-7; CDR3 length: 15; CDR3 protein: CASRLAGSVGEEQYF; CDR3 DNA: TGTGCCTCACGACTAGCGGGGAGTGTAGGGGAAGAGCAGTACTTC
V gene: TRBV5-6; D gene: -; clone size: -; J gene: TRBJ2-1; CDR3 length: 13; CDR3 protein: CASSRALYNEQFF; CDR3 DNA: TGTGCCAGCAGTCGGGCCCTTTACAATGAGCAGTTCTTC
V gene: TRBV4-3; D gene: -; clone size: -; J gene: TRBJ1-1; CDR3 length: 15; CDR3 protein: CASSQDSAANTEAFF; CDR3 DNA: TGCGCCAGCAGCCAAGATTCGGCCGCGAACACTGAAGCTTTCTTT
V gene: TRBV12-3/TRBV12-4; D gene: -; clone size: -; J gene: TRBJ2-7; CDR3 length: 13; CDR3 protein: CASSSNSWYEQYF; CDR3 DNA: TGTGCCAGCAGTTCCAACAGCTGGTACGAGCAGTACTTC
V gene: TRBV7-3; D gene: TRBD1; clone size: few; J gene: TRBJ2-2; CDR3 length: 15; CDR3 protein: CASSQDRAHTGELFF; CDR3 DNA: TGTGCCAGCAGCCAGGACAGGGCGCACACCGGGGAGCTGTTTTTT
V gene: TRBV6-6; D gene: -; clone size: -; J gene: TRBJ1-2; CDR3 length: 14; CDR3 protein: CASSYRTYGDGYTF; CDR3 DNA: TGTGCCAGCAGTTACCGGACGTATGGCGATGGCTACACCTTC
V gene: TRBV7-2; D gene: -; clone size: many; J gene: TRBJ2-2; CDR3 length: 17; CDR3 protein: CASSLAGGAGDTGELFF; CDR3 DNA: TGTGCCAGCAGCTTAGCGGGGGGGGCCGGCGACACCGGGGAGCTGTTTTTT